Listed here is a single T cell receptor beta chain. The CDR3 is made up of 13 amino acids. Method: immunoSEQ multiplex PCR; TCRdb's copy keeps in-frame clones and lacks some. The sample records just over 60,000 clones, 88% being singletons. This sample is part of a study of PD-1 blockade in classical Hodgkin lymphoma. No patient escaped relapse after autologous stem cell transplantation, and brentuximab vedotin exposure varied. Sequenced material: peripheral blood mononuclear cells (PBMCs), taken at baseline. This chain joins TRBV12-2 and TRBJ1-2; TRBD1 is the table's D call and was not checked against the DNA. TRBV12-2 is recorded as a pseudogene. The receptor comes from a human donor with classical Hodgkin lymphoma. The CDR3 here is CASRLGRGFGYTF. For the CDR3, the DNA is TGTGCAAGTCGCTTAGGAAGGGGTTTTGGCTACACCTTC.